This T cell receptor beta chain emerged from a study of shared clonotypes between healthy human individuals. TCRdb's copy holds only in-frame clones and misses some; the assay was immunoSEQ multiplex PCR. The data show a few million clones, just over 90% seen once. Trimming removed 6 bases from V and 14 bases from J, with 15 bases in between. This CDR3 spans 11 amino acids. In germline, CDR1 is MNHNS, CDR2 SASEGT. Findings of the study overall: Approximately 4.5% was the fraction of naive CD4 clonotypes found shared across several donors.

Of note for this clone: Antigen specificity is unknown.

The V and J genes are TRBV6-1 and TRBJ2-3; perhaps D is TRBD1 or TRBD2 (5 bases each). This TCR derives from a man younger than 35 in good health. The sample comprised naive CD4+ T cells sorted from blood. Specified subset: CD45RA+ positively selected. CDR3 sequence: CASRGTALTYF. The CDR3, as DNA: TGTGCCAGCAGGGGGACGGCGCTTACGTATTTT.